This TCR beta chain was obtained from a study of blood T cell repertoires in COVID-19. Germline V lookup: CDR1 LNHDA, CDR2 SQIVND (reference sequence). Trimming took off 6 bases at V and 6 bases at J, with 10 bases between the two ends. The CDR3 is 12 residues long. The authors' processing: It was from reference gene primer amplification that nucleated cell counts were estimated. The data were produced by immunoSEQ multiplex PCR, yet TCRdb's version contains in-frame clones alone and is incomplete. The V and J calls and clone size come from that table; D and trimming were worked out from the DNA. The sample includes approximately 350,000 clones, approximately 82% of them seen just once.

This TCR came from a man younger than 40 with active or convalescent COVID-19. The sequencing input was peripheral blood. V usage is TRBV19 and J usage is TRBJ2-3; no clear D. The CDR3 DNA follows: TGTGCCAGTAGAAACCCCAGTGATACGCAGTATTTT. Translating it yields CASRNPSDTQYF.